A single sample gave rise to the 27 T cell receptor beta chains below, sequenced in a study of tumor and adjacent non-tumor tissue in lung cancer. No cell sorting was done before RNA was extracted from the tissue. A modified ARM-PCR protocol with three rounds of nested PCR amplified TCRbeta. TCRdb processed the multiplex PCR reads anew with MiXCR; each CDR3 protein has one entry. The table records 65,000 to 90,000 distinct CDR3 sequences, 80% to 85% of them present only once. The sample was lung tumor tissue. The receptors here all came from a woman between 50 and 59 years old with non-small cell lung cancer.

Only a few counts were recorded for this clonotype. A read error may explain this, as a much larger clone is one base away. The V gene is TRBV7-3, the J gene TRBJ2-1; 15 bases are shared with TRBD2. The CDR3 has 18 residues. CDR1 and CDR2 (germline): SGHTA, FQGTGA. The CDR3 region has the DNA TGTACCAGCAGCTTATCCGGGACTAGCGGGAGGTCTTACAATGAGCAGTTCTTC. This sequence encodes CTSSLSGTSGRSYNEQFF.

The gene calls are TRBV20-1 and TRBJ2-1; 11 bases line up with TRBD2. J was trimmed by 7 bases and V by 7 bases; bases with no gene match: 9. This CDR3 has 14 residues. Germline assignment: CDR1 DFQATT and CDR2 SNEGSKA (reference sequence). This CDR3 is CSVIAGGHGNEQFF. The CDR3 DNA follows: TGCAGTGTTATAGCGGGAGGGCACGGTAATGAGCAGTTCTTC.

There are a few counts of this clonotype. V is TRBV10-2 and J is TRBJ2-7; D remains unclear. The CDR3 has 15 amino acids. Per the germline V gene, CDR1 is WSHSY and CDR2 is SAAADI. The V end was cut by 2 bases, the J end by 3 bases, with 14 bases between. CDR3 protein: CASSEHETPLYEQYF. The CDR3 bases are TGCGCCAGCAGTGAGCATGAGACTCCCCTCTACGAGCAGTACTTC.

Details on this clonotype: The junction shows a germline mismatch at one end, possibly a read error. CDR3 nucleotides: TGCAATGCTAGAGTCCCGGGTTCTCCTAAGAAGTATTTT. Protein: CNARVPGSPKKYF. The chain is built from TRBV20-1 and TRBJ2-3; the D is unclear. This CDR3 spans 13 amino acids. The germline gives CDR1 DFQATT, CDR2 SNEGSKA (reference sequence).

This clonotype was observed a handful of times. The genes are TRBV11-2 and TRBJ2-2; 11 bases agree with TRBD2. Trimming removed 6 bases from V and 3 bases from J; junction bases left unmatched: 6. CDR1 is SGHAT, CDR2 FQNNGV, per germline. The CDR3 spans 16 residues. This chain's CDR3 is CASRPSGRTHTGELFF. CDR3 bases: TGTGCCAGCAGGCCTAGCGGGAGGACCCACACCGGGGAGCTGTTTTTT.

This clonotype was seen a few times. As the CDR3 is not closed by the conserved phenylalanine or tryptophan, this likely results from a read error. CDR3 bases: TGTGCTAGCACCCCAGAGGGCGGCGGAAGCTCCTACAATGAGCAGTTCTTG. This translates into CASTPEGGGSSYNEQFL. The chain joins TRBV11-2 to TRBJ2-1; the D gene is possibly TRBD2 (5 bases). CDR3 size: 17 residues. Looked up from germline, CDR1 is SGHAT and CDR2 is FQNNGV.

In its sample, this clonotype was seen a few times. A read error may explain this, as a much larger clone is one base away. This chain joins TRBV5-1 and TRBJ2-2; no clear D. The CDR3 loop spans 15 amino acids. Germline assignment: CDR1 SGHRS and CDR2 YFSETQ. Trimming shortened V by 0 bases and J by 6 bases, and 12 bases separated the two germline ends. CDR3 sequence: CASSLAGSNAGELFF. DNA of the CDR3: TGCGCCAGCAGCTTGGCAGGATCTAACGCCGGGGAGCTGTTTTTT.

This clonotype has a handful of counts. No conserved phenylalanine or tryptophan ends this CDR3, so it is likely a read error. The rearrangement joins TRBV12-3 or TRBV12-4 to TRBJ2-7, with no clear D. This CDR3 contains 14 residues. The CDR3 protein is CANSLLTTGVEQYL. CDR3 DNA sequence: TGTGCCAACAGTCTGCTTACGACCGGCGTTGAGCAGTACCTC.

The chain is built from TRBV21-1 and TRBJ2-1; the D call TRBD2 from the table was never checked on the DNA. TRBV21-1 is noted as a pseudogene. The CDR3 length is 17 residues. The CDR3 DNA sequence: TGTACCAGCAGCAAAGTGGCCCCTCGGCCAGCCTACAAAGAGCAGTTCTTC. This translates into CTSSKVAPRPAYKEQFF.

The rearrangement links TRBV6-5 to TRBJ2-1; TRBD2 aligns across 7 bases. CDR1 and CDR2 from the germline V gene are MNHEY and SVGAGI. With 6 bases clipped from V and 9 bases from J, the junction kept 14 bases outside the gene matches. This CDR3 comprises 15 residues. The CDR3 protein is CASRIQTSESGEQFF. The CDR3 nucleotides read TGTGCCAGCAGAATCCAAACTAGCGAGTCGGGTGAGCAGTTCTTC.

As concerns this clonotype: The conserved closing phenylalanine or tryptophan is absent in this CDR3, likely reflecting a read error. The DNA is left out, because the CDR3 cannot be placed on it with certainty; the CDR3 is given as TCRdb lists it. This sequence joins TRBV6-1 and TRBJ1-5; TRBD1, as called in the table, went unchecked against the DNA. The germline gives CDR1 MNHNS, CDR2 SASEGT. The CDR3 is 13 amino acids long, termini counted. The CDR3: CASSVQGNQPQLS.

The genes are TRBV20-1 and TRBJ2-7; D possibly corresponds to TRBD1 (7 bases). CDR1 is DFQATT, CDR2 SNEGSKA, per germline (reference sequence). The CDR3 has 13 residues. Written as DNA, the CDR3 is TGCAACGAGGTAGGAGGGGGCAAAAGTGAGCAGTACTTC. This translates into CNEVGGGKSEQYF.

This chain connects TRBV20-1 to TRBJ2-1; 7 positions agree with TRBD2. Per germline, CDR1 DFQATT and CDR2 SNEGSKA (reference sequence). Trimming took 8 bases from V and 9 from J; bases not matched to a gene: 19. This CDR3 is 15 amino acids long. The CDR3 loop reads CSLRATGGRWGEQFF. CDR3 bases: TGCAGTCTTAGAGCCACTGGCGGGAGATGGGGTGAGCAGTTCTTC.

The J gene is TRBJ1-5, the V gene TRBV29-1; D perhaps matches TRBD1 (6 bases). Trimming cost V 8 bases and J 5 bases, with 16 bases left between them. The germline CDR1 and CDR2 sequences are SQVTM and ANQGSEA. The CDR3 is made up of 13 amino acids. The CDR3 DNA reads as TGCAGCCTTGCAACAGGGTTCCATCAGCCCCAGCATTTT. Its translation is CSLATGFHQPQHF. Together with reference TRBV29-1 and TRBJ1-5, the CDR3 gives the full variable domain: SAVISQKPSRDICQRGTSLTIQCQVDSQVTMMFWYRQQPGQSLTLIATANQGSEATYESGFVIDKFPISRPNLTFSTLTVSNMSPEDSSIYLCSLATGFHQPQHFGDGTRLSIL.

Comments on this clonotype: Since the CDR3 does not end with the conserved phenylalanine or tryptophan, this likely comes from a read error. V and J are TRBV29-1 and TRBJ1-2, with D uncertain. Germline CDR1 and CDR2: SQVTM and ANQGSEA. CDR3 length: 11 residues. In DNA form, the CDR3 reads TGCAGCGTTGTTCTGGGCCATGGTTACACCTAC. It yields the protein CSVVLGHGYTY.

In the case of this clonotype: The junction does not match germline at one end; this may be a read error. This chain links TRBV20-1 with TRBJ2-3; maybe TRBD2 (6 bases). CDR3 length: 16 residues. Germline V gene data show CDR1 as DFQATT and CDR2 as SNEGSKA (reference sequence). The CDR3: CNASPIRGRSTDTQYF. CDR3 nucleotide sequence: TGCAATGCTAGCCCAATTAGAGGGAGGAGCACAGATACGCAGTATTTT.

Note on this clonotype: Given a much more abundant clone one base away, this may be a read error. It is likely a read error, because the conserved phenylalanine at the end of the CDR3 is missing. This chain connects TRBV20-1 to TRBJ2-6, with D hard to call. The CDR3 is made up of 16 amino acids. Between the trimmed V and J ends, which lost 0 bases and 2 bases, there was a span of 11 bases. The germline CDR1 and CDR2 sequences are DFQATT and SNEGSKA (reference sequence). The CDR3 nucleotides are TGCAGTGCTAGAGATGGTAGGAGCGCTGGGGCCAACGTCCTGACTTCC. Residues: CSARDGRSAGANVLTS.

Details on this clonotype: At one of its ends the junction is not consistent with the germline gene, which may arise from a read error. CDR3: CAWSLSPSPSYQQYF. CDR3 coding DNA: TGTGCCTGGAGCTTATCTCCGAGTCCCTCCTACCAGCAGTACTTC. The chain combines TRBV11-2 with TRBJ2-7; the D is unclear. The CDR3 has 15 amino acids. Germline V gene data show CDR1 as SGHAT and CDR2 as FQNNGV.

Points on this clonotype: One junction end does not reproduce the germline sequence, and a read error may be involved. The V and J genes are TRBV4-3 and TRBJ2-1; 10 bases agree with TRBD1. The CDR3 runs 15 residues. The germline V gene encodes CDR1 LGHNA and CDR2 YSLEER. CDR3 protein: CASIQDRGLRNEQFF. The CDR3 DNA sequence: TGCGCCAGCATCCAAGACAGGGGGCTAAGGAACGAGCAGTTCTTC.

The genes are TRBV4-3 and TRBJ1-2; 8 bases line up with TRBD1. The CDR3 loop spans 17 amino acids. Germline CDR1 is LGHNA and CDR2 is YSLEER. The trim removed 6 bases at V and 8 bases at J, leaving 20 bases unmatched. CDR3 amino acids: CASSQDTRSQGARGYTF. The CDR3 DNA reads as TGCGCCAGCAGTCAGGACACCCGCTCTCAGGGGGCGCGGGGCTACACCTTC.

The rearrangement joins TRBV10-3 to TRBJ2-1; 8 positions match TRBD2. Losses at the gene ends were 7 bases for V and 0 bases for J; bases not matched to a gene: 14. Germline V lookup: CDR1 ENHRY, CDR2 SYGVKD. The CDR3 length is 18 residues. The CDR3, as DNA: TGTGCCATCACGGGACTAGTAGGAGGTTCAAGCTCCTACAATGAGCAGTTCTTC. This sequence encodes CAITGLVGGSSSYNEQFF.

Note on this clonotype: Germline and junction disagree at one end, which may indicate a read error. This rearrangement joins TRBV20-1 to TRBJ1-1, with no clear D. The length of the CDR3 is 13 residues. The V gene's germline CDR1 is DFQATT and CDR2 SNEGSKA (reference sequence). CDR3 sequence: CSANGQVNTEVFF. The CDR3 coding sequence is TGTAGTGCTAATGGGCAGGTGAACACTGAAGTTTTCTTT.

Ten or more counts support this clonotype. The chain joins TRBV30 to TRBJ2-2; 7 bases are a match to TRBD1. Looked up from germline, CDR1 is GTSNPN and CDR2 is SVGIG (reference sequence). V shed 4 bases, J shed 6 bases, and the junction held 8 bases outside the gene matches. The CDR3 sequence is 14 residues long. The CDR3 protein is CAWTGGMGAGELFF. CDR3 in DNA: TGTGCCTGGACAGGGGGAATGGGGGCCGGGGAGCTGTTTTTT.

V and J are TRBV29-1 and TRBJ2-2, with unresolved D. The V and J ends lost 5 bases and 9 bases respectively, with 10 bases between them. There are 11 residues in the CDR3. CDR1 and CDR2 (germline): SQVTM, ANQGSEA. For the CDR3, the DNA is TGCAGCGTTCGTAAGACTTGGGAGCTGTTTTTT. This gives the protein CSVRKTWELFF.

On this clonotype itself: A junction end diverges from the germline sequence, so it may reflect a read error. This chain links TRBV6-6 with TRBJ2-7; 7 bases align to TRBD1. Germline V gene lookup returns CDR1 MNHNY and CDR2 SVGAGI (reference sequence). The CDR3 consists of 13 residues. The CDR3 sequence: CDRSYRGGYEQYF. The CDR3 DNA sequence: TGTGACAGAAGTTACAGGGGTGGCTACGAACAGTACTTC.

As concerns this clonotype: This may be a read error, as it is one base from a much larger clone. The gene calls are TRBV14 and TRBJ2-7; 12 nucleotides match TRBD2. CDR1 and CDR2 (germline): SGHDN, FVKESK. The CDR3 runs 13 residues. The CDR3 reads CASNQGLAGQQYF. As DNA, the CDR3 is TGTGCCAGCAACCAAGGACTAGCGGGACAGCAGTACTTC.

A note on this clonotype: Relative to the germline gene, one junction end is altered; a read error may explain this. The chain combines TRBV20-1 with TRBJ1-2, with D uncertain. The CDR3 runs to 14 residues. Germline V gene data show CDR1 as DFQATT and CDR2 as SNEGSKA (reference sequence). The CDR3 DNA is TGCAGAGCTAGAGCCCCCTTTCAGGACTCTGGCTACACCTTC. Protein sequence: CRARAPFQDSGYTF.